The rows below give T cell receptor beta chains drawn from one sample of a study of T cell responses to AZD1222 COVID-19 vaccine. Libraries were prepared by immunoSEQ multiplex PCR; TCRdb keeps only in-frame clonotypes and omits some of them. The sample has approximately 76,000 clones; about 87% are singletons. Here the sequenced sample was peripheral blood, taken on day 0 of AZD1222 vaccination. These receptors all come from an adult in good health. The CDR3 runs from the conserved cysteine through the conserved F or W. Each record gives: clone size, J gene, V gene, D gene, CDR3 DNA, CDR3 protein. D genes are given only for firm matches. Clone size is stated in some rows and not others, as once, few, many or a class when expanded.

>-|TRBJ1-1|TRBV30|-
TGTGCCTGGAGCCCACAGGCGAACACTGAAGCTTTCTTT
CAWSPQANTEAFF
>once|TRBJ2-4|TRBV20-1|-
TGCAGTGCTAGTAGGGCCGACTCAAACATTCAGTACTTC
CSASRADSNIQYF
>-|TRBJ1-1|TRBV24-1|-
TGTGCCACCAGTGAGGGGAACACTGAAGCTTTCTTT
CATSEGNTEAFF
>-|TRBJ2-1|TRBV30|TRBD2
TGTGCCTGGAGTGCGGGACTAGCGGGGATCTACAATGAGCAGTTCTTC
CAWSAGLAGIYNEQFF
>-|TRBJ1-2|TRBV19|-
TGTGCCAGTAGATCGGTAGCCAACTATGGCTACACCTTC
CASRSVANYGYTF
>-|TRBJ2-3|TRBV3-1/TRBV3-2|-
TGTGCCAGCAGCCAAGATCCGTGGCGCACAGATACGCAGTATTTT
CASSQDPWRTDTQYF
>-|TRBJ1-6|TRBV30|-
TGTGCCTGGAGTGCGCCTTACCCTAATTCACCCCTCCACTTT
CAWSAPYPNSPLHF
>-|TRBJ2-7|TRBV4-2|-
TGTGCCAGCAGCCAAGACCAGGACACCTCCTACGAGCAGTACTTC
CASSQDQDTSYEQYF
>-|TRBJ2-3|TRBV5-1|-
TGCGCCAGCAGCAAACAGGAAGTAACAGATACGCAGTATTTT
CASSKQEVTDTQYF
>-|TRBJ1-5|TRBV6-6|-
TGTGCCAGCAGTTCCCCGAATCAGCCCCAGCATTTT
CASSSPNQPQHF
>-|TRBJ2-3|TRBV7-3|TRBD2
TGTGCCAGCAGCTTAACCGCGGGAGACTCAACAGATACGCAGTATTTT
CASSLTAGDSTDTQYF
>once|TRBJ2-1|TRBV11-3|-
TGTGCCAGCAGCTTGAAGGGCTCCTACAATGAGCAGTTCTTC
CASSLKGSYNEQFF
>-|TRBJ2-1|TRBV19|-
TGTGCCAGTAGTATAGATCTCGGACAGCCGTACAATGAGCAGTTCTTC
CASSIDLGQPYNEQFF
>-|TRBJ2-7|TRBV5-6|TRBD1
TGTGCCAGCAGCCGGACAGGGTCCTTCTACGAGCAGTACTTC
CASSRTGSFYEQYF
>-|TRBJ1-5|TRBV6-5|TRBD1
TGTGCCAGCAGTCGCGGACAGGGTAGTCAGCCCCAGCATTTT
CASSRGQGSQPQHF
>-|TRBJ1-5|TRBV27|TRBD1
TGTGCCAGCAGCCCCAGAGGGGGCCGACTGCAGCCCCAGCATTTT
CASSPRGGRLQPQHF
>-|TRBJ2-3|TRBV9|-
TGTGCCAGCAGCGTCTCTGGAAGCACAGATACGCAGTATTTT
CASSVSGSTDTQYF
>-|TRBJ1-1|TRBV30|-
TGTGCCTGGAGTGTATGGAACCATGGGGCTTTCTTT
CAWSVWNHGAFF
>-|TRBJ2-2|TRBV5-1|-
TGCGCCAGCAGCTTGGGTTATAACACCGGGGAGCTGTTTTTT
CASSLGYNTGELFF
>-|TRBJ2-5|TRBV7-9|-
TGTGCCAGCAGCTCCGGAGAGAGACAGGGAGGGACCCAGTACTTC
CASSSGERQGGTQYF
>-|TRBJ1-2|TRBV6-1|TRBD1
TGTGCCAGCAGTGAAGGGACAGGCTATGGCTACACCTTC
CASSEGTGYGYTF
>-|TRBJ1-1|TRBV5-4|-
TGTGCCAGCAGTCCGCCGGGGAACGAAGGCACTGAAGCTTTCTTT
CASSPPGNEGTEAFF
>-|TRBJ1-5|TRBV10-3|-
TGTGCCATCAGGGGGGATTATAGCAATCAGCCCCAGCATTTT
CAIRGDYSNQPQHF
>-|TRBJ2-2|TRBV6-2/TRBV6-3|-
TGTGCCAGCAGCCACGGTTCTCCGGCGAACACCGGGGAGCTGTTTTTT
CASSHGSPANTGELFF
>-|TRBJ1-1|TRBV5-8|-
TGTGCCAGCAGCTTGCGTGAGGGGACGAACACTGAAGCTTTCTTT
CASSLREGTNTEAFF
>-|TRBJ1-1|TRBV24-1|-
TGTGCCACCAGTGATTTGAGCGGTTATCGGGCTTTCTTT
CATSDLSGYRAFF
>few|TRBJ1-2|TRBV27|-
TGTGCCAGTCGTTTTGTAACAGGGAACTATGGCTACACCTTC
CASRFVTGNYGYTF
>-|TRBJ2-7|TRBV30|-
TGTGCCTGGAGTGTGGGCGGAACCTACGAGCAGTACTTC
CAWSVGGTYEQYF
>-|TRBJ2-7|TRBV6-5|-
TGTGCCAGCAATTGGCTACAGGGCCAATCCTACGAGCAGTACTTC
CASNWLQGQSYEQYF
>-|TRBJ1-2|TRBV11-2|TRBD1
TGTGCCAGCAGATCCGGGACAGGGGATGGCTACACCTTC
CASRSGTGDGYTF
>-|TRBJ1-1|TRBV5-4|-
TGTGCCAGCAGCCTGCCGGGGGTGAACACTGAAGCTTTCTTT
CASSLPGVNTEAFF
>once|TRBJ2-1|TRBV19|TRBD2
TGTGCCAGTAGTATCCCGACTAGCGGGGGCTACAATGAGCAGTTCTTC
CASSIPTSGGYNEQFF
>-|TRBJ2-1|TRBV28|TRBD2
TGTGCCAGCAGTTTGATCGGTACTAGCGGGAATTACAATGAGCAGTTCTTC
CASSLIGTSGNYNEQFF
>-|TRBJ1-2|TRBV13|TRBD1
TGTGCCAGCAGGCAGTCCAGGCCGACAGGGGGCTTCTATGGCTACACCTTC
CASRQSRPTGGFYGYTF
>-|TRBJ2-3|TRBV10-3|-
TGTGCCATCAGTGAAGGGGCAGGGACTAGCACAGATACGCAGTATTTT
CAISEGAGTSTDTQYF
>-|TRBJ2-3|TRBV5-8|TRBD1
TGTGCCAGCAGCTTGGGGACAGGGCATTCCGATACGCAGTATTTT
CASSLGTGHSDTQYF
>-|TRBJ2-7|TRBV7-3|TRBD2
TGTGCCAGCAGCCCCCGACTAGCGGACCGAAGTAGCTCCTACGAGCAGTACTTC
CASSPRLADRSSSYEQYF